One T cell receptor beta chain is described in this entry. The CDR3 runs 15 residues. Germline CDR1 SGHDT, CDR2 YYEEEE. Primed by a sample-barcoded 5' primer and a J-beta primer mix, a second PCR proceeded for 7 to 11 cycles. TCRdb reanalysed the 5' RACE reads using MiXCR and keeps one entry per CDR3 protein. The sample yields roughly 1,300,000 distinct CDR3 sequences, 55% to 75% seen once. The data were taken from a study of blood T cells in healthy people across ages. This TCR came from a man between 18 and 35 years old in good health. This chain uses TRBV5-6 with TRBJ2-5; 9 positions agree with TRBD1. The better agreement between TRBJ2-7 and the DNA end casts doubt on the J call. Sequenced: blood. CDR3 bases: TGTGCCAGCAGCCCCTTAGGGGACAGGGTGCGCGAGCAGTACTTC. Residues: CASSPLGDRVREQYF.